This paragraph covers one T cell receptor beta chain sequence. Its antigen is not known. The sample belongs to a study of cytotoxic CD8 clonotypes in ibrutinib-treated CLL. For the study at large: Response sampling took place at median approximately 12 months of treatment, range 6 to 36. Findings and caveats of the study: Clonality correlated strongly with circulating CD8+ T cells and exceeded age-matched healthy donors at baseline. Stable or contracted on treatment, public clonotypes were also uncommon.

With 9 bases removed from V and 6 bases from J, the gap between germline ends came to 19 bases. Germline lookup yields CDR1 MNHEY and CDR2 SMNVEV (reference sequence). This CDR3 spans 14 amino acids. Measured with immunoSEQ multiplex PCR; TCRdb has only the in-frame clones, and not every one. The table includes some 290,000 clones, around four fifths detected once. Genomic DNA in a quantity of about 2.1 micrograms was derived from cryopreserved PBMCs for TCR beta libraries. The chain joins TRBV27 to TRBJ2-3, with D perhaps TRBD2 (5 bases). Sequencing used PBMCs, obtained before ibrutinib treatment. This TCR was sampled from a human donor with chronic lymphocytic leukemia. The DNA for the CDR3 is TGTGCCAGTGCGTCGGAGGTGGGTTTGGATACGCAGTATTTT. This sequence encodes CASASEVGLDTQYF.